Included here is one T cell receptor beta chain sequence, with context. Its specific antigen is unknown. No base-level quality is on record; no much larger clone is a single base apart. The CDR3 starts with the cysteine, ends with the phenylalanine, and has 12 residues. Only the CDR3 portion is preserved as DNA: 36 bases, with reading frame beginning at the first base. CDR1 and CDR2, looked up from the germline V gene, are SGHTA and FQGNSA. Trimming takes 6 bases off V and 6 bases off J; junction bases not matched to a gene: 5. This entry is derived from a study of blood T cell repertoires in COVID-19 (dated by TCRdb to about 2020). With respect to the entire study: The collaborator samples originated in the United States, Italy and Spain and spanned the acute and convalescent phases of COVID-19. The material from the prospective study consisted of cDNA or gDNA derived from T cells, B-cell-depleted T cells, or PBMCs. The dataset comprised deeply sampled blood TCRbeta repertoires from subjects exposed to, actively infected with, or recovered from COVID-19. The repertoires were released in a freely available public database intended as a resource for research on the immune response to SARS-CoV-2. The samples were drawn from the first 160 participants of the ongoing ImmuneRACE study and from 1,254 subjects provided by 6 global collaborators. The sample metadata nearly always contained a de-identified subject ID, COVID-19 status, age in years and sex. HLA class I and class II types, where available, came from metadata supplied by the sample provider rather than from assay-based typing.

Paper-wide results and their limitations: The quantity of clinical and demographic metadata differed by source and by participant and was supplied without curation.

Collaborating institutions collected whole blood in K2EDTA tubes following their own protocols. Collaborator samples were shipped for TCRbeta analysis as frozen whole blood, isolated PBMCs, or DNA extracted from either sample type. TCRbeta CDR3 regions were amplified from genomic DNA by means of the immunoSEQ Assay, a bias-controlled multiplex PCR. For the original study's pipeline: The number of nucleated cells in each sample was estimated by amplification of reference gene primers within the assay. To quantify the absolute abundance of each unique TCRbeta CDR3 rearrangement, sequence reads were collapsed and filtered. For each sample, productive Simpson clonality was calculated by taking the square root of Simpson's diversity index across productive rearrangements. In TCRdb, the immuneACCESS table is reduced to in-frame sequences with V and J assigned. These tables do not hold every clone; where another copy was compared, an unresolved V gene accounts for under half, and the others remain unexplained. The DNA was the basis for D and trimming; V, J and clone size are from that table. The sample table lists under 250,000 clones, 70% to 85% of them with a count of one. Less than 15% of the sample comes from the top ten.

This receptor was identified in a human donor in a cohort sampled during active COVID-19. Sequencing used peripheral blood. The chain is encoded by TRBV7-2 joined to TRBJ2-7, and 7 junctional nucleotides match TRBD1. The nucleotide sequence is given as TGTGCCAGCAGTCACAGGGGCCGCGAGCAGTACTTC. It specifies CASSHRGREQYF. Supplemented by the reference TRBV7-2 and TRBJ2-7 proteins around the CDR3, the complete variable domain is GAGVSQSPSNKVTEKGKDVELRCDPISGHTALYWYRQSLGQGLEFLIYFQGNSAPDKSGLPSDRFSAERTGGSVSTLTIQRTQQEDSAVYLCASSHRGREQYFGPGTRLTVT.